This entry lists 21 T cell receptor beta chains sequenced from one sample in a study of shared clonotypes between healthy human individuals. Sequencing used immunoSEQ multiplex PCR; TCRdb keeps in-frame clones, though not all of them. The top ten clones hold roughly 1.1% of a sample with some 1.4 million clones, over 95% of them seen once. Input material: naive CD4+ T cells sorted from blood. The sample's subset: CD45RA+ positively selected. Receptor source: a young man in good health.

The genes are TRBV2 and TRBJ2-2; the match to TRBD2 covers 9 bases. The CDR3 is 14 residues long. Unmatched junction bases numbered 10, after V lost 10 bases and J lost 7 bases. Germline CDR1 is SNHLY and CDR2 is FYNNEI. The CDR3 here is CATSREGQVGELFF. The CDR3 nucleotides are TGTGCCACCTCGCGGGAGGGCCAAGTCGGGGAGCTGTTTTTT.

This clone was detected once. The chain has TRBV6-5 and TRBJ1-4; TRBD1 aligns across 7 bases. From germline, CDR1 is MNHEY and CDR2 SVGAGI. The J segment lost 8 bases and the V segment lost 6 bases, leaving 12 bases of the junction unmatched. The CDR3 has 15 residues. The CDR3 bases are TGTGCCAGCAGCCTTGGGGGGAGGGGGCAAGAAAAACTGTTTTTT. Amino acids: CASSLGGRGQEKLFF.

The genes are TRBV18 and TRBJ1-1; 8 nucleotides agree with TRBD1. The CDR3 runs 16 residues. Unmatched junction bases numbered 14, after V lost 1 base and J lost 10 bases. Germline V gene sequence: CDR1 KGHSH, CDR2 LQKENI. The CDR3 loop is CASSPRQGPLPGGAFF. The CDR3 coding sequence is TGTGCCAGCTCACCACGACAGGGGCCCCTTCCCGGGGGAGCTTTCTTT.

The chain uses TRBV29-1 and TRBJ2-6; D unclear. V was pared by 3 bases and J by 4 bases, with 4 bases between. In germline, CDR1 is SQVTM, CDR2 ANQGSEA. This CDR3 has 12 residues. CDR3 residues: CSVDGGANVLTF. The DNA of the CDR3 is TGCAGCGTTGACGGGGGGGCCAACGTCCTGACTTTC.

The rearrangement uses TRBV28 and TRBJ2-7, with TRBD1 identical over 11 bases. The CDR3 length is 14 residues. Trimming at V came to 4 bases and at J to 5 bases, leaving 4 bases not matched to a gene. Germline V CDR1 and CDR2: MDHEN, SYDVKM. CDR3 bases: TGTGCCAGCAGTTCCCCGGACAGGGGGCACGAGCAGTACTTC. It specifies CASSSPDRGHEQYF.

The chain is built from TRBV28 and TRBJ2-1; 9 bases line up with TRBD1. CDR1 is MDHEN, CDR2 SYDVKM, per germline. The CDR3 spans 16 residues. V was pared by 4 bases and J by 4 bases, with 8 bases of the junction left unmatched. CDR3 coding DNA: TGTGCCAGCAGTTCCCGGGACAGGGAACCATACAATGAGCAGTTCTTC. This translates into CASSSRDREPYNEQFF.

This rearrangement joins TRBV7-9 to TRBJ2-1; 8 bases map to TRBD2. V shed 4 bases, J shed 4 bases, and the junction held 12 bases outside the gene matches. Germline V lookup: CDR1 SEHNR, CDR2 FQNEAQ (reference sequence). This CDR3 spans 17 amino acids. The CDR3 coding sequence is TGTGCCAGCAGCTCTGGGAGCGTAGCGGGGAATTACAATGAGCAGTTCTTC. Amino acids: CASSSGSVAGNYNEQFF.

This clone was observed a single time. The chain carries TRBV27 and TRBJ1-2, with D tentatively TRBD1 (5 bases). The V gene lost 6 bases and the J gene lost 3 bases, with 20 bases spanning the gap. This CDR3 comprises 16 residues. Germline CDR1 and CDR2: MNHEY and SMNVEV (reference sequence). The CDR3: CASSRPEPPQDYGYTF. The CDR3 DNA reads TGTGCCAGCAGCCGACCCGAACCGCCACAGGACTATGGCTACACCTTC.

This CDR3 reads CASSLWIGLGTGELFF. As DNA, the CDR3 is TGTGCCAGCAGCTTATGGATCGGGCTCGGCACCGGGGAGCTGTTTTTT. This rearrangement joins TRBV7-2 to TRBJ2-2; D is undetermined. CDR3 length: 16 residues. With 2 bases removed from V and 4 bases from J, the gap between germline ends came to 14 bases. The germline CDR1 and CDR2 sequences are SGHTA and FQGNSA. Using reference TRBV7-2 and TRBJ2-2 for the parts outside the CDR3, the full variable domain is GAGVSQSPSNKVTEKGKDVELRCDPISGHTALYWYRQSLGQGLEFLIYFQGNSAPDKSGLPSDRFSAERTGGSVSTLTIQRTQQEDSAVYLCASSLWIGLGTGELFFGEGSRLTVL.

V is TRBV6-6 and J is TRBJ1-4; TRBD1 might be the D (5 bases). CDR3 size: 13 residues. CDR1 and CDR2 from the germline V gene are MNHNY and SVGAGI (reference sequence). Deletions cut 4 bases from V and 7 bases from J, with 10 bases between. CDR3 nucleotide sequence: TGTGCCAGCAGTTTCAGGGCGGGTGAAAAACTGTTTTTT. It yields the protein CASSFRAGEKLFF.

This chain joins TRBV27 and TRBJ1-4; unclear D gene. The V end was cut by 2 bases, the J end by 4 bases, with 8 bases between. Germline V CDR1 and CDR2: MNHEY, SMNVEV (reference sequence). The CDR3 is 14 residues long. The CDR3 protein is CASSLSRLNEKLFF. The CDR3 DNA follows: TGTGCCAGCAGTTTAAGCCGACTTAATGAAAAACTGTTTTTT.

A word on this clone: This sample includes further DNA sequences coding for the same CDR3. The chain uses TRBV27 and TRBJ2-3; D is ambiguous. The germline V and J ends were trimmed by 7 bases and 1 base, with 9 bases remaining between them. The CDR3 runs to 13 residues. The germline gives CDR1 MNHEY, CDR2 SMNVEV (reference sequence). CDR3 nucleotides: TGTGCCAGCACCCTCCTGGGCACAGATACGCAGTATTTT. It yields the protein CASTLLGTDTQYF.

V and J are TRBV5-1 and TRBJ2-7; 9 positions agree with TRBD1. V lost 5 bases, J lost 2 bases, and 5 bases stayed unmatched. Germline V gene lookup returns CDR1 SGHRS and CDR2 YFSETQ. CDR3 length: 14 residues. CDR3: CASRTGTGPYEQYF. The DNA for the CDR3 is TGCGCCAGCAGAACTGGGACAGGGCCCTACGAGCAGTACTTC. Complete variable domain (other parts from reference TRBV5-1 and TRBJ2-7): KAGVTQTPRYLIKTRGQQVTLSCSPISGHRSVSWYQQTPGQGLQFLFEYFSETQRNKGNFPGRFSGRQFSNSRSEMNVSTLELGDSALYLCASRTGTGPYEQYFGPGTRLTVT.

This chain connects TRBV2 to TRBJ1-1; TRBD1 matches 7 bases. With V trimmed by 6 bases and J by 7 bases, 5 bases remained unmatched. CDR3 length: 12 residues. Per germline, CDR1 SNHLY and CDR2 FYNNEI. The CDR3 DNA reads TGTGCCAGCAGCGGTGACAGGGTTGAAGCTTTCTTT. Protein sequence: CASSGDRVEAFF.

The V call is TRBV28, the J call TRBJ1-2; D may be TRBD1 (5 bases). The CDR3 covers 14 residues. The germline V gene encodes CDR1 MDHEN and CDR2 SYDVKM. The ends were cut back, 6 bases at V and 4 bases at J, with 15 bases in the middle. CDR3 sequence (DNA): TGTGCCAGCAGGCTCACCGGGGGGACCTATGGCTACACCTTC. Translated, it gives CASRLTGGTYGYTF.

The chain recombines TRBV10-1 with TRBJ1-4, with D perhaps TRBD1 (5 bases). Trimming removed 0 bases at V and 7 bases at J, with 9 bases between. CDR3 length: 14 amino acids. Looked up from germline, CDR1 is WNHNN and CDR2 is SYGVQD (reference sequence). The CDR3 reads CASSESKGREKLFF. In DNA, the CDR3 is TGCGCCAGCAGTGAGTCGAAGGGACGTGAAAAACTGTTTTTT.

This chain uses TRBV7-2 with TRBJ1-3; TRBD1 agrees at 9 bases. The germline V gene encodes CDR1 SGHTA and CDR2 FQGNSA. V was pared by 5 bases and J by 7 bases, with 3 bases of the junction left unmatched. CDR3 size: 13 residues. This chain's CDR3 is CASSTGQGNTIYF. CDR3 nucleotides: TGTGCCAGCAGCACCGGACAGGGGAACACCATATATTTT.

Points on this clone: The sample carries other DNA sequences with the same CDR3. V is TRBV29-1 and J is TRBJ2-3; no clear D gene. This CDR3 contains 12 residues. Trimming took off 3 bases at V and 1 base at J, with 5 bases between the two ends. The germline CDR1 and CDR2 sequences are SQVTM and ANQGSEA. CDR3 nucleotides: TGCAGCGTTGATACAGGCACAGATACGCAGTATTTT. It specifies CSVDTGTDTQYF.

This chain links TRBV7-6 with TRBJ2-3; 8 bases are a match to TRBD1. Trimming at V came to 3 bases and at J to 0 bases, leaving 2 bases not matched to a gene. The germline V gene has CDR1 SGHVS and CDR2 FNYEAQ. This CDR3 contains 15 residues. The CDR3 DNA reads TGTGCCAGCAGCTTGGGACAGGCAAGCACAGATACGCAGTATTTT. It is translated as CASSLGQASTDTQYF.

This sequence joins TRBV5-1 and TRBJ2-1, with 11 positions matching TRBD2. In germline, CDR1 is SGHRS, CDR2 YFSETQ. The CDR3 runs 17 residues. V lost 7 bases and J lost 6; bases outside the gene matches: 15. The CDR3 is CASPTSGSHLLTNEQFF. CDR3 DNA sequence: TGCGCCAGCCCTACTAGCGGGAGCCACCTACTTACCAATGAGCAGTTCTTC.

The chain uses TRBV19 and TRBJ1-1; a possible D gene is TRBD1 (6 bases). Trimming shortened V by 3 bases and J by 2 bases, and 19 bases separated the two germline ends. CDR3 length equals 17 residues. The germline CDR1 and CDR2 sequences are LNHDA and SQIVND (reference sequence). CDR3 residues: CASSIGVWGAGNTEAFF. In DNA form, the CDR3 reads TGTGCCAGTAGTATTGGGGTTTGGGGGGCGGGTAACACTGAAGCTTTCTTT.